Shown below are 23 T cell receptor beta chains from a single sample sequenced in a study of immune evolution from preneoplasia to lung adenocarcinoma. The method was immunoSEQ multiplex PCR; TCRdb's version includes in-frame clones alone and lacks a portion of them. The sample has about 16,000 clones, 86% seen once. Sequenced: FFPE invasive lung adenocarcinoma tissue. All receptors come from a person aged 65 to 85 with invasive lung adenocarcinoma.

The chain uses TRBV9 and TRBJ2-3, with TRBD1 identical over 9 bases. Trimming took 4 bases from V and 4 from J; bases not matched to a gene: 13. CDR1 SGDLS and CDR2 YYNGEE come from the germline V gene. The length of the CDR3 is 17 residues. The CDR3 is CASSPEGTGRSADTQYF. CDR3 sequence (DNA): TGTGCCAGCAGCCCAGAGGGGACAGGGCGGTCTGCAGATACGCAGTATTTT.

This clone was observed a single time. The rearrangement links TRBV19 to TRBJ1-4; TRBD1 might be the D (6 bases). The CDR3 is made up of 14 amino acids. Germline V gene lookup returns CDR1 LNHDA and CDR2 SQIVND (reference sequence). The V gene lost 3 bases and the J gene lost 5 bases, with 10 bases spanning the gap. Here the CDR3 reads CASSILGQNEKLFF. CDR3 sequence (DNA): TGTGCCAGTAGTATCCTCGGACAGAATGAAAAACTGTTTTTT.

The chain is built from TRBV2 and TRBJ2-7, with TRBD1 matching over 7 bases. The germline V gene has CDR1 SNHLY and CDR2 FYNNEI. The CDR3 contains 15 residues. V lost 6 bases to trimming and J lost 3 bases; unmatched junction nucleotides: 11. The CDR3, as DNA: TGTGCCAGCAGCAAGAGGGAAAGGACAGGCTACGAGCAGTACTTC. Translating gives CASSKRERTGYEQYF.

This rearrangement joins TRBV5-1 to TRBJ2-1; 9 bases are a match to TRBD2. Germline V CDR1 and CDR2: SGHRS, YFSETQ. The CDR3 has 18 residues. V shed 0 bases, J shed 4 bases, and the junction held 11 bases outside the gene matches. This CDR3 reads CASSLVLRGGALYNEQFF. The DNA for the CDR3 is TGCGCCAGCAGCTTGGTACTCCGCGGGGGGGCCCTATACAATGAGCAGTTCTTC. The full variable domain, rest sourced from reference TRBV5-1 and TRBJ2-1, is KAGVTQTPRYLIKTRGQQVTLSCSPISGHRSVSWYQQTPGQGLQFLFEYFSETQRNKGNFPGRFSGRQFSNSRSEMNVSTLELGDSALYLCASSLVLRGGALYNEQFFGPGTRLTVL.

DNA of the CDR3: TGTGCCTGGAGCGTGGATGATGGAAAGCCCCAGCATTTT. Translated: CAWSVDDGKPQHF. This chain connects TRBV30 to TRBJ1-5; D is unresolved. V was trimmed by 3 bases and J by 8 bases, leaving 14 bases between them. This CDR3 contains 13 residues. Germline CDR1 GTSNPN, CDR2 SVGIG (reference sequence).

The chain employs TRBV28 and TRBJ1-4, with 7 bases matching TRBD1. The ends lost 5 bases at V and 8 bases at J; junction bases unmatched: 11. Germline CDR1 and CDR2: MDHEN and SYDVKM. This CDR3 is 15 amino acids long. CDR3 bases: TGTGCCAGCAGTCTCCCGGGTCAGGGGGGGGAAAAACTGTTTTTT. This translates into CASSLPGQGGEKLFF.

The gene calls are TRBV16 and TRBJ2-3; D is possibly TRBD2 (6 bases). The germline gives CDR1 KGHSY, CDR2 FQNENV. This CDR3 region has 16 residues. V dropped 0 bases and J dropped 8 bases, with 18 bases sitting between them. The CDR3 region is CASSQSETRRLGTQYF. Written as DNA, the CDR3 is TGTGCCAGCAGCCAATCCGAGACTAGACGCTTGGGTACGCAGTATTTT.

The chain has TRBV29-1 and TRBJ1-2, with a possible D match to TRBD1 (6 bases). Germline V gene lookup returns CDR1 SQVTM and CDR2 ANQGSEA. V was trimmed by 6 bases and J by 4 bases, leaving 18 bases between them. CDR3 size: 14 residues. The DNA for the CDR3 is TGCAGCGTCGTAAGTGGGGGCGCCGGCTATGGCTACACCTTC. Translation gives CSVVSGGAGYGYTF.

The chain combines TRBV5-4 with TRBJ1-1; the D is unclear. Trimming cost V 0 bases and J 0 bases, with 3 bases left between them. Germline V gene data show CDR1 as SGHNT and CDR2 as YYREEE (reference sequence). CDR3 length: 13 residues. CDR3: CASSLGLNTEAFF. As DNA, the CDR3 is TGTGCCAGCAGCTTGGGGCTGAACACTGAAGCTTTCTTT.

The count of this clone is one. The CDR3 DNA reads TGTGCCAGCACCCCCCCTGGAAGGCCAACTGAAGCTTTCTTT. Protein product: CASTPPGRPTEAFF. The chain uses TRBV28 and TRBJ1-1; D gene unclear. This CDR3 is built from 14 residues. V was trimmed by 7 bases and J by 5 bases, leaving 17 bases between them. The germline CDR1 and CDR2 sequences are MDHEN and SYDVKM.

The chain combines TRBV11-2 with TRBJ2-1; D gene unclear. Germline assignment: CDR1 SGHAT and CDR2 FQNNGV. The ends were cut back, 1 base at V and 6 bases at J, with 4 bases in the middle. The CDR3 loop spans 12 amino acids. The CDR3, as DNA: TGTGCCAGCAGCTTAGTGACCAATGAGCAGTTCTTC. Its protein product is CASSLVTNEQFF. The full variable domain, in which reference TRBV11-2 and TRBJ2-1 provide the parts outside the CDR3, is EAGVAQSPRYKIIEKRQSVAFWCNPISGHATLYWYQQILGQGPKLLIQFQNNGVVDDSQLPKDRFSAERLKGVDSTLKIQPAKLEDSAVYLCASSLVTNEQFFGPGTRLTVL.

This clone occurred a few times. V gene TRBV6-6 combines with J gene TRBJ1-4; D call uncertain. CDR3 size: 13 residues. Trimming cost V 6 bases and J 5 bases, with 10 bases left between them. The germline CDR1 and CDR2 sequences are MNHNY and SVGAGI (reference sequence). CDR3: CASRPELNEKLFF. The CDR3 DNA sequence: TGTGCCAGCAGACCCGAACTCAATGAAAAACTGTTTTTT.

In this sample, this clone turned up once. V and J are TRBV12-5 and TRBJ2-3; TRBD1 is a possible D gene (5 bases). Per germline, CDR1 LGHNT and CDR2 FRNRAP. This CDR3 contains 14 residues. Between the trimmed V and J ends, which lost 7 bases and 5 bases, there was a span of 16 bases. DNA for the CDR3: TGTGCTAGTGCGGATGGGGCGTTTCAAGATACGCAGTATTTT. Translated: CASADGAFQDTQYF.

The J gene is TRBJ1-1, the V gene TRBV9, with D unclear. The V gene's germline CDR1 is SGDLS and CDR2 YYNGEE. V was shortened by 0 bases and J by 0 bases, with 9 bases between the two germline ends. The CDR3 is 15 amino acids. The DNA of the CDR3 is TGTGCCAGCAGCGTAGCACGGACCATGAACACTGAAGCTTTCTTT. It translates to CASSVARTMNTEAFF.

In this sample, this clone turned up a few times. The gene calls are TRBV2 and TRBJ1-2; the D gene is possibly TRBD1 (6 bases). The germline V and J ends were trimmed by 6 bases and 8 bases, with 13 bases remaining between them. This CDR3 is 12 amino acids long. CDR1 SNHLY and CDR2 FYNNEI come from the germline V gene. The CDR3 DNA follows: TGTGCCAGCAGGGTTGGACAGTTGGGCTACACCTTC. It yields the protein CASRVGQLGYTF.

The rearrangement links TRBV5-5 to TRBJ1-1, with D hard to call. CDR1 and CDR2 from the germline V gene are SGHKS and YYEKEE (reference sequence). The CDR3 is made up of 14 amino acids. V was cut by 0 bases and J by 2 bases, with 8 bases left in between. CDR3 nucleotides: TGTGCCAGCAGCTTGGATGGCGTTAACACTGAAGCTTTCTTT. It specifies CASSLDGVNTEAFF.

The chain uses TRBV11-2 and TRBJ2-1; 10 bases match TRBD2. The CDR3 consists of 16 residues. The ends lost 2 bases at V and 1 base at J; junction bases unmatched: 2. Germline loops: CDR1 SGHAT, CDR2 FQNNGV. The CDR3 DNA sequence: TGTGCCAGCAGCTTAAGGACTAGCGGTTCCTACAATGAGCAGTTCTTC. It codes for CASSLRTSGSYNEQFF. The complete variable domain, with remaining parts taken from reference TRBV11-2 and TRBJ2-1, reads EAGVAQSPRYKIIEKRQSVAFWCNPISGHATLYWYQQILGQGPKLLIQFQNNGVVDDSQLPKDRFSAERLKGVDSTLKIQPAKLEDSAVYLCASSLRTSGSYNEQFFGPGTRLTVL.

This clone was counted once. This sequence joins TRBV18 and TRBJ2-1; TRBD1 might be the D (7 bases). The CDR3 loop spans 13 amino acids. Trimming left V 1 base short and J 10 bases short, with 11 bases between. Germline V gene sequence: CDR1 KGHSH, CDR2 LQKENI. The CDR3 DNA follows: TGTGCCAGCTCACCACAGGGGGCGGGAGAGCAGTTCTTC. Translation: CASSPQGAGEQFF.

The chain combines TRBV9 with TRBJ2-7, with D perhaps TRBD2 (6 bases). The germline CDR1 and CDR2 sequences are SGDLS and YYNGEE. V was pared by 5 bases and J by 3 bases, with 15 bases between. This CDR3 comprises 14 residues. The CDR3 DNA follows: TGTGCCAGCAGTGCCGGGACTGGGGGCTACGAGCAGTACTTC. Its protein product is CASSAGTGGYEQYF.

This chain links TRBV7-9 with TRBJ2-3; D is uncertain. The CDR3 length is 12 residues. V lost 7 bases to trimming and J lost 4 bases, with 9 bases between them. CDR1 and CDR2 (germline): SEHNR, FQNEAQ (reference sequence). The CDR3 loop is CASNNGPDTQYF. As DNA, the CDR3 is TGTGCCAGCAATAACGGCCCAGATACGCAGTATTTT.

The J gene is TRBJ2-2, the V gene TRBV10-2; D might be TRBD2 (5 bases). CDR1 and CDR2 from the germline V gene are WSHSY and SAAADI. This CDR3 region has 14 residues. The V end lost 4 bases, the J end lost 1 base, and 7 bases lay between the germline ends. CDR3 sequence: CASSGRVNTGELFF. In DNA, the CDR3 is TGCGCCAGCAGTGGGCGGGTGAACACCGGGGAGCTGTTTTTT.

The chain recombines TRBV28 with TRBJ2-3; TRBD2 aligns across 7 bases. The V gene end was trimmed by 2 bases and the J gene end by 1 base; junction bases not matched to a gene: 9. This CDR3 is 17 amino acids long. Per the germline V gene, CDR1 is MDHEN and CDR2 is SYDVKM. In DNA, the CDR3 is TGTGCCAGCAGTTTAAACAGTAGGGGACTACGCACAGATACGCAGTATTTT. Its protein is CASSLNSRGLRTDTQYF.

In nucleotides, the CDR3 is TGTGCCAGCTCACAACTAGCGGGGGGGCTCAATGAGCAGTTCTTC. Protein sequence: CASSQLAGGLNEQFF. V usage is TRBV18 and J usage is TRBJ2-1, with 13 bases fitting TRBD2. Per the germline V gene, CDR1 is KGHSH and CDR2 is LQKENI. The length of the CDR3 is 15 residues. The trim removed 4 bases at V and 6 bases at J, leaving 3 bases unmatched.